The entry below gives a single T cell receptor beta chain sequence along with its context. This entry comes from a study of T cell changes during pregnancy in multiple sclerosis. The CDR3 is 13 amino acids. Germline V gene data show CDR1 as SGHNT and CDR2 as YYREEE (reference sequence). V was shortened by 0 bases and J by 2 bases, with 6 bases between the two germline ends. The method was immunoSEQ multiplex PCR; TCRdb's version includes in-frame clones alone and lacks a portion of them. This table has over 35,000 clones, 92% appearing once. This chain links TRBV5-4 with TRBJ2-7; D remains ambiguous. The sequenced sample was peripheral blood. This TCR was recovered from a female donor with multiple sclerosis, enrolled in a pregnancy study. The CDR3 bases are TGTGCCAGCAGCTTGGCGGCAGCCTACGAGCAGTACTTC. This gives the protein CASSLAAAYEQYF.